A selection of T cell receptor beta chains follows, all from one sample in a study of CD4 T cells in relation to SARS-CoV-2 and coronaviruses. The repertoire was sequenced with immunoSEQ multiplex PCR; TCRdb's copy has only in-frame clones and lacks some. The sample yields more than 50,000 clones, 86% seen once. Source material: memory CD4+ T cells from PBMCs. These receptors were obtained from a human donor in good health. CDR3s include the opening cysteine and the closing phenylalanine or tryptophan. The D gene is left open where the match is weak.

V,D,J,CDR3
TRBV28,TRBD1,TRBJ2-7,CASSLLGTGMLGEQYF
TRBV6-2/TRBV6-3,-,TRBJ2-5,CASSQRATPEYF
TRBV7-2,-,TRBJ2-1,CASSLSAAQFF
TRBV9,-,TRBJ2-1,CASSVGPTRGASYEQFF
TRBV6-5,-,TRBJ2-7,CASSLGRNYEQYF
TRBV28,-,TRBJ2-2,CASSRRKRQASNTGELFF
TRBV5-1,-,TRBJ1-6,CASSSGLDNSPLHF
TRBV12-3/TRBV12-4,-,TRBJ1-1,CASSGTADSEAFF
TRBV28,-,TRBJ2-3,CASSLSGGIGDTQYF
TRBV5-1,TRBD1,TRBJ2-3,CASERQGGSTDTQYF
TRBV7-2,-,TRBJ1-1,CASSLRQLTEAFF
TRBV12-2,-,TRBJ2-7,CASRLGREARSYEQYF
TRBV28,-,TRBJ1-2,CASSSDPPYGYTF
TRBV20-1,-,TRBJ1-6,CSAPRGGPLHF
TRBV9,TRBD2,TRBJ2-2,CASRLADTGELFF
TRBV2,TRBD1,TRBJ1-6,CASSENLPGQNNSPLHF